Below, one T cell receptor (beta chain) is given with its context. The antigen is undetermined. These data belong to a study of shared clonotypes between healthy human individuals. Whole-study results and caveats: Across subsets, estimated richness was generally greater for naive than for memory populations.

Clones were sequenced by immunoSEQ multiplex PCR, and TCRdb holds only the in-frame ones, with some missing. The repertoire holds more than 2,000,000 clones, around 94% seen once, with roughly 0.15% in the top ten. CDR1 is MDHEN, CDR2 SYDVKM, per germline. The CDR3 is 17 residues long. V shed 5 bases and J 0 bases; nucleotides not matched to a gene: 9. The sample was naive CD4+ T cells sorted from blood. Subset denoted: CD45RA+ positively selected. V usage is TRBV28 and J usage is TRBJ1-1, with 10 bases aligning to TRBD1. The receptor was isolated from a man aged 18 to 30 in good health. CDR3 DNA sequence: TGTGCCAGCAGTGGGACAGGGGACCCAACCTTGAACACTGAAGCTTTCTTT. Translation gives CASSGTGDPTLNTEAFF. The variable domain in full, with the rest retrieved from reference TRBV28 and TRBJ1-1, is DVKVTQSSRYLVKRTGEKVFLECVQDMDHENMFWYRQDPGLGLRLIYFSYDVKMKEKGDIPEGYSVSREKKERFSLILESASTNQTSMYLCASSGTGDPTLNTEAFFGQGTRLTVV.